This T cell receptor beta chain derives from a study of T cell changes during pregnancy in multiple sclerosis. Clones were sequenced by immunoSEQ multiplex PCR, and TCRdb holds only the in-frame ones, with some missing. The sample consists of fewer than 60,000 clones, roughly 90% of them appearing once. The input for sequencing was peripheral blood, taken after pregnancy. The TCR was taken from a female donor in good health, enrolled as a control in a pregnancy study.

In DNA form, the CDR3 reads TGTGCCAGCTCGTGGGACTCCGGATTCCAAGAGACCCAGTACTTC. Translation gives CASSWDSGFQETQYF. V and J are TRBV18 and TRBJ2-5; D may be TRBD2 (6 bases). This CDR3 region has 15 residues. V lost 6 bases and J lost 1, with 15 bases in between. From germline, CDR1 is KGHSH and CDR2 LQKENI. The variable domain in full, with the rest retrieved from reference TRBV18 and TRBJ2-5, is NAGVMQNPRHLVRRRGQEARLRCSPMKGHSHVYWYRQLPEEGLKFMVYLQKENIIDESGMPKERFSAEFPKEGPSILRIQQVVRGDSAAYFCASSWDSGFQETQYFGPGTRLLVL.